The T cell receptor (beta chain) under discussion was sequenced for a study of blood T cell repertoires in COVID-19. Study background: Samples of COVID-19 (acute and convalescent) were obtained from the United States, Italy and Spain. Nucleic acid was either cDNA or gDNA, and it came from T cells, B-cell-depleted T cells, or PBMCs.

How the authors handled the data: Reference gene primers were amplified, and this amplification served to estimate nucleated cell counts. Sequencing used immunoSEQ multiplex PCR; TCRdb keeps in-frame clones, though not all of them. That table is the source of V, J and clone size, and D and trimming were worked out from the DNA. The table includes about 200,000 clones, around 86% detected once. In this sample, this clone turned up once. V was shortened by 6 bases and J by 3 bases, with 15 bases between the two germline ends. The V gene's germline CDR1 is MNHEY and CDR2 SVGAGI. The CDR3 covers 14 residues.

The sequenced sample was peripheral blood. J is TRBJ2-7 and V is TRBV6-5, with a weak D call TRBD1 (6 bases). This TCR derives from a woman between 50 and 59 years old with COVID-19, enrolled during active disease. CDR3 residues: CASRGTHQYYEQYF. In DNA form, the CDR3 reads TGTGCCAGCAGGGGGACACACCAGTACTACGAGCAGTACTTC.